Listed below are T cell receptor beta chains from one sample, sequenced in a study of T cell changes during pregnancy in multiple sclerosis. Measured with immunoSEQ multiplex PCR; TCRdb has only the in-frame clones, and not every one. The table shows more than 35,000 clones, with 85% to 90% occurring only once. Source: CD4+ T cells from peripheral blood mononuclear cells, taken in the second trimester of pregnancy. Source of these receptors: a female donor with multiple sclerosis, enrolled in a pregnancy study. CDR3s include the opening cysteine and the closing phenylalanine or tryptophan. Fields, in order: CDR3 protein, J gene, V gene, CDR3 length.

CDR3aa: CASSPPRPQGRSIYF
j_gene: TRBJ1-3
v_gene: TRBV7-2
len: 15

CDR3aa: CASSSGQGAPYGYTF
j_gene: TRBJ1-2
v_gene: TRBV5-8
len: 15

CDR3aa: CASSLELQGTYEQYF
j_gene: TRBJ2-7
v_gene: TRBV5-1
len: 15

CDR3aa: CASSQRDVQGTQYF
j_gene: TRBJ2-5
v_gene: TRBV9
len: 14

CDR3aa: CASSPQASGTDTQYF
j_gene: TRBJ2-3
v_gene: TRBV7-2
len: 15

CDR3aa: CASSGEWGELFF
j_gene: TRBJ2-2
v_gene: TRBV6-6
len: 12

CDR3aa: CASSPQGQGNQPQHF
j_gene: TRBJ1-5
v_gene: TRBV7-8
len: 15

CDR3aa: CASSRRTGLAGSNTGELFF
j_gene: TRBJ2-2
v_gene: TRBV14
len: 19

CDR3aa: CASSEVREQFF
j_gene: TRBJ2-1
v_gene: TRBV2
len: 11

CDR3aa: CASSPEGGVSSYEQYF
j_gene: TRBJ2-7
v_gene: TRBV14
len: 16

CDR3aa: CASSLGGPTSGRSSYNEQFF
j_gene: TRBJ2-1
v_gene: TRBV7-3
len: 20

CDR3aa: CASSYGSGIIYEQYF
j_gene: TRBJ2-7
v_gene: TRBV6-5
len: 15

CDR3aa: CASSPAVATTDTQYF
j_gene: TRBJ2-3
v_gene: TRBV7-6
len: 15

CDR3aa: CASSTPPAGVFF
j_gene: TRBJ2-2
v_gene: TRBV19
len: 12

CDR3aa: CAISGDGQYEQFF
j_gene: TRBJ2-1
v_gene: TRBV10-3
len: 13

CDR3aa: CASSQVQGTGYEKLFF
j_gene: TRBJ1-4
v_gene: TRBV4-2
len: 16

CDR3aa: CASSLLREAGANVLTF
j_gene: TRBJ2-6
v_gene: TRBV7-9
len: 16

CDR3aa: CASTNTGSPSYNEQFF
j_gene: TRBJ2-1
v_gene: TRBV28
len: 16

CDR3aa: CASSPGTSGTNEQFF
j_gene: TRBJ2-1
v_gene: TRBV7-9
len: 15

CDR3aa: CASSLGGTGIDSEQFF
j_gene: TRBJ2-1
v_gene: TRBV11-2
len: 16

CDR3aa: CAISETRQSMSREQYF
j_gene: TRBJ2-7
v_gene: TRBV10-3
len: 16

CDR3aa: CASRRTGGVLTNEKLFF
j_gene: TRBJ1-4
v_gene: TRBV2
len: 17

CDR3aa: CASSLSPTSSTDTQYF
j_gene: TRBJ2-3
v_gene: TRBV5-1
len: 16

CDR3aa: CSAPTREGYTF
j_gene: TRBJ1-2
v_gene: TRBV20-1
len: 11

CDR3aa: CASSTQGARTGELFF
j_gene: TRBJ2-2
v_gene: TRBV19
len: 15

CDR3aa: CASSWGQGASGANVLTF
j_gene: TRBJ2-6
v_gene: TRBV11-2
len: 17

CDR3aa: CASRRRELAGPQETQYF
j_gene: TRBJ2-5
v_gene: TRBV2
len: 17

CDR3aa: CASTDRGGAGANVLTF
j_gene: TRBJ2-6
v_gene: TRBV6-6
len: 16

CDR3aa: CASSLGALAGELFF
j_gene: TRBJ2-2
v_gene: TRBV7-6
len: 14

CDR3aa: CASSPGQASGNTIYF
j_gene: TRBJ1-3
v_gene: TRBV11-3
len: 15

CDR3aa: CASSKLLTGTGIGGEYF
j_gene: TRBJ2-7
v_gene: TRBV7-9
len: 17

CDR3aa: CASSLSPSGHYTQYF
j_gene: TRBJ2-3
v_gene: TRBV27
len: 15

CDR3aa: CASSKLLARETQYF
j_gene: TRBJ2-5
v_gene: TRBV21-1
len: 14

CDR3aa: CASSVVAGGNEQYF
j_gene: TRBJ2-7
v_gene: TRBV9
len: 14

CDR3aa: CASSLVGGSADTQYF
j_gene: TRBJ2-3
v_gene: TRBV5-1
len: 15

CDR3aa: CASSMGQEGNYGYTF
j_gene: TRBJ1-2
v_gene: TRBV2
len: 15

CDR3aa: CASSALTSGRGTGELFF
j_gene: TRBJ2-2
v_gene: TRBV2
len: 17

CDR3aa: CSVADRVNEKLFF
j_gene: TRBJ1-4
v_gene: TRBV29-1
len: 13

CDR3aa: CASSRPLPGVELNEQFF
j_gene: TRBJ2-1
v_gene: TRBV19
len: 17

CDR3aa: CASSYSREQPQHF
j_gene: TRBJ1-5
v_gene: TRBV6-6
len: 13

CDR3aa: CASSSSDRVLPEAFF
j_gene: TRBJ1-1
v_gene: TRBV6-6
len: 15

CDR3aa: CASSPGTGQMGTDTQYF
j_gene: TRBJ2-3
v_gene: TRBV27
len: 17

CDR3aa: CASSPISLGLTTETQYF
j_gene: TRBJ2-5
v_gene: TRBV4-1
len: 17

CDR3aa: CASSLDGGSYEQYF
j_gene: TRBJ2-7
v_gene: TRBV5-1
len: 14

CDR3aa: CASSLTQYPYNEQFF
j_gene: TRBJ2-1
v_gene: TRBV7-2
len: 15

CDR3aa: CASSLFSGHITDTQYF
j_gene: TRBJ2-3
v_gene: TRBV5-6
len: 16

CDR3aa: CASSLVAGGGEQYF
j_gene: TRBJ2-7
v_gene: TRBV5-5
len: 14

CDR3aa: CASSAGLTRGEAFF
j_gene: TRBJ1-1
v_gene: TRBV19
len: 14

CDR3aa: CASSYSTGLYEQYF
j_gene: TRBJ2-7
v_gene: TRBV6-5
len: 14

CDR3aa: CASSHGGDRGFAFF
j_gene: TRBJ1-1
v_gene: TRBV5-4
len: 14

CDR3aa: CASGRWASGPNEQFF
j_gene: TRBJ2-1
v_gene: TRBV2
len: 15

CDR3aa: CASSPPAAGGYTF
j_gene: TRBJ1-2
v_gene: TRBV18
len: 13

CDR3aa: CASSQRGTSGRSFISYEQYF
j_gene: TRBJ2-7
v_gene: TRBV4-1
len: 20